Listed below are T cell receptor beta chains from one sample, sequenced in a study of T cells after yellow fever vaccination. A single record per CDR3 protein comes from TCRdb applying MiXCR to the 5' RACE reads. The sample holds roughly 140,000 distinct CDR3 sequences, roughly 8% seen once. Material: CD4+ T cells sorted from PBMCs, obtained 5 days after the yellow fever booster vaccination. The origin of the receptors is a man between 25 and 39 years old who received the YFV17D yellow fever vaccine. Both conserved end residues are part of each CDR3. Each record gives: J gene, D gene, V gene, clone size, CDR3 DNA, CDR3 protein. The D gene is left open where the match is weak. The size of a clone is reported for some rows only, either as once, few or many, or as a class for expanded clones.

TRBJ2-5,-,TRBV6-1,many,TGTGCCAGCACTCATTCTCGGGAGACCCAGTACTTC,CASTHSRETQYF
TRBJ2-1,TRBD1,TRBV5-4,-,TGTGCCAGCAACGCTGCGGGACAGGGTAGTTATGAGCAGTTCTTC,CASNAAGQGSYEQFF
TRBJ2-7,TRBD2,TRBV20-1,many,TGCAGTGCTAGGACTAGCGGGGCCTACGAGCAGTACTTC,CSARTSGAYEQYF
TRBJ2-1,-,TRBV5-1,many,TGCGCCAGCAGCTTTTCACAGGGCTCCTACAATGAGCAGTTCTTC,CASSFSQGSYNEQFF
TRBJ1-6,-,TRBV6-5,many,TGTGCCAGCAGCCTTGATTCCGGGACACAGTCACCCCTCCACTTT,CASSLDSGTQSPLHF
TRBJ2-5,-,TRBV6-5,many,TGTGCCAGCAGTAACGAGAGAACCCAGTACTTC,CASSNERTQYF
TRBJ2-2,TRBD1,TRBV4-3,-,TGCGCCAGCAGCCCGCGGACAGGGACCAACACCGGGGAGCTGTTTTTT,CASSPRTGTNTGELFF
TRBJ1-5,-,TRBV6-1,many,TGTGCCAGCAGTAGGGACCTATATAGCAATCAGCCCCAGCATTTT,CASSRDLYSNQPQHF
TRBJ2-7,TRBD1,TRBV5-1,-,TGCGCCAGCAGCTTGGATGGGACAGGGGGCTACGAGCAGTACTTC,CASSLDGTGGYEQYF
TRBJ2-5,-,TRBV6-1,many,TGTGCCAGCAGTCTTATAGGGGGGGAGACCCAGTACTTC,CASSLIGGETQYF
TRBJ2-3,TRBD2,TRBV20-1,many,TGCAGTGCTAGACAGACTAGCGGCACAGATACGCAGTATTTT,CSARQTSGTDTQYF
TRBJ2-3,-,TRBV20-1,many,TGCAGTGCCTCCCGAGCTACTAGCACAGATACGCAGTATTTT,CSASRATSTDTQYF
TRBJ2-5,TRBD1,TRBV27,many,TGTGCCAGCAGTTTATCACGCTTCACCTCCGGGACAGGGACGTATGAGACCCAGTACTTC,CASSLSRFTSGTGTYETQYF
TRBJ2-2,TRBD1,TRBV5-1,few,TGCGCCAGCAGCCACGGACAGGGGGCCGGGGAGCTGTTTTTT,CASSHGQGAGELFF
TRBJ2-7,-,TRBV4-3,many,TGCGCCAGCAGCCAAGATCTGGTATCGTACGAGCAGTACTTC,CASSQDLVSYEQYF
TRBJ2-7,-,TRBV29-1,many,TGCAGCGCCCGAGGGACGGACTACGAGCAGTACTTC,CSARGTDYEQYF
TRBJ2-4,TRBD1,TRBV12-3/TRBV12-4,few,TGTGCCAGCAGTTTTTGGGACAGGGGGCGACGGGAGGTCAAAAACATTCAGTACTTC,CASSFWDRGRREVKNIQYF
TRBJ2-2,-,TRBV4-3,many,TGCGCCAGCAGCCCGGACAGCTCCACCGGGGAGCTGTTTTTT,CASSPDSSTGELFF
TRBJ2-1,-,TRBV7-2,many,TGTGCCAGCAGCTTATCAACAGCGCACAATGAGCAGTTCTTC,CASSLSTAHNEQFF
TRBJ2-3,TRBD2,TRBV4-1,few,TGCGCCAGCAGCCAAGGAGCGGGACGGCAGTATTTT,CASSQGAGRQYF
TRBJ2-1,TRBD2,TRBV20-1,-,TGCAGTGCTAGAGACCCAGCGGGAGGGATGCGGAATGAGCAGTTCTTC,CSARDPAGGMRNEQFF
TRBJ2-1,TRBD2,TRBV30,few,TGTGCCTGGAGGGAAGCTCTAGCGGGGGATTACAATGAGCAGTTCTTC,CAWREALAGDYNEQFF
TRBJ2-5,-,TRBV5-1,-,TGCGCCAGCAGCTTGCAGGATGAGACCCAGTACTTC,CASSLQDETQYF
TRBJ2-4,TRBD2,TRBV5-6,many,TGTGCCAGCAGCCAAAGGACTAGCGGGAGTCGGGCCAAAAACATTCAGTACTTC,CASSQRTSGSRAKNIQYF
TRBJ1-5,-,TRBV7-8,many,TGTGCCAGCAGGGCCCATGGTCGGAATCAGCCCCAGCATTTT,CASRAHGRNQPQHF
TRBJ2-7,-,TRBV3-1,many,TGTGCCAGCGGGGACCTCCACGAGCAGTACTTC,CASGDLHEQYF
TRBJ2-3,TRBD2,TRBV10-3,many,TGTGCCATCAGTGCCGGCGGCGGGAGTTTTCGAGATACGCAGTATTTT,CAISAGGGSFRDTQYF
TRBJ2-1,TRBD2,TRBV20-1,few,TGCAGCGTCGCAGCTAGCGGGAGAAGATACAATGAGCAGTTCTTC,CSVAASGRRYNEQFF
TRBJ2-4,-,TRBV29-1,many,TGCAGCGCCTGGACAGATCAAAACATTCAGTACTTC,CSAWTDQNIQYF
TRBJ2-3,TRBD2,TRBV5-1,many,TGCGCCAGCAGCCAAGGGACTAGTATAACGGCAGATACGCAGTATTTT,CASSQGTSITADTQYF
TRBJ2-7,TRBD1,TRBV10-3,many,TGTGCCATCAGTGAGGTAACCGGGACAGGACATTACGAGCAGTACTTC,CAISEVTGTGHYEQYF
TRBJ2-7,TRBD1,TRBV28,-,TGTGCCAGCACCCCCTCGGGGCCCGGGACAGGGTCCTCCGAGCAGTACTTC,CASTPSGPGTGSSEQYF
TRBJ2-5,-,TRBV2,many,TGTGCCAGCAGTGGAGAAGAGACCCAGTACTTC,CASSGEETQYF
TRBJ2-1,-,TRBV7-2,many,TGTGCCAGCAGCTTAGGACTCGAGGAGCAGTTCTTC,CASSLGLEEQFF
TRBJ2-5,-,TRBV7-6,many,TGTGCCAGCAGCTTACCGCGGACGGGGGCAGAGACCCAGTACTTC,CASSLPRTGAETQYF
TRBJ2-7,TRBD1,TRBV28,-,TGTGCCAGCAGTTACCGGGACAGGGGATGGGAGCAGTACTTC,CASSYRDRGWEQYF
TRBJ2-2,TRBD1,TRBV12-3/TRBV12-4,many,TGTGCCAGCAGCTCCGGACAGGGGGCCGGCACCGGGGAGCTGTTTTTT,CASSSGQGAGTGELFF
TRBJ2-1,-,TRBV2,many,TGTGCCAGCAGTGTTCAGGAGGCCGCCTACAATGAGCAGTTCTTC,CASSVQEAAYNEQFF
TRBJ1-1,TRBD1,TRBV5-1,many,TGCGCCAGCAGCCCCCGGACAGGGATGTTTGGAAACACTGAAGCTTTCTTT,CASSPRTGMFGNTEAFF
TRBJ2-1,TRBD1,TRBV29-1,many,TGCAGCGTAGGACAGGGGGCCATGAGCTCCTACAATGAGCAGTTCTTC,CSVGQGAMSSYNEQFF
TRBJ2-3,TRBD2,TRBV9,-,TGTGCCAGCAGCCTAGCGGGAGAGGTAGATACGCAGTATTTT,CASSLAGEVDTQYF
TRBJ1-2,-,TRBV6-5,many,TGTGCCAGCAGTTATGGGACAATCCGAGATGGCTACACCTTC,CASSYGTIRDGYTF
TRBJ2-7,TRBD2,TRBV5-5,many,TGTGCCAGCAGCCTTTCTAGCGGGAGTAGGTACGAGCAGTACTTC,CASSLSSGSRYEQYF
TRBJ2-1,-,TRBV30,-,TGTGCCTGGTACCCAGCGGGTGGCTCCTACAATGAGCAGTTCTTC,CAWYPAGGSYNEQFF
TRBJ2-5,-,TRBV7-2,many,TGTGCCAGCAGCCCAACAAGGGCTGGCGGGGAGACCCAGTACTTC,CASSPTRAGGETQYF
TRBJ2-1,TRBD1,TRBV11-1,many,TGTGCCAGCAGCTTAAAGAGGGGGGACAGGGACTGGCCCACATCCTACAATGAGCAGTTCTTC,CASSLKRGDRDWPTSYNEQFF
TRBJ2-1,-,TRBV11-2,many,TGTGCCAGCAGCCGTGACTGGGGGAGGTACAATGAGCAGTTCTTC,CASSRDWGRYNEQFF
TRBJ2-5,-,TRBV7-9,many,TGTGCCAGCAGCTCACAGACTAACGGCCCGAGGGGTGAGACCCAGTACTTC,CASSSQTNGPRGETQYF